This entry describes one TCR beta chain. TCRdb's table, derived via immunoSEQ multiplex PCR, lists solely in-frame clones and lacks some. Found here are under 200,000 clones, 86% of them singletons; the top ten hold 3% to 4%. The sample comes from a study of blood T cell repertoires in COVID-19. Study background: T cells, B-cell-depleted T cells, or PBMCs supplied cDNA or gDNA.

Sequencing was performed on peripheral blood. This TCR derives from a man aged 70-80 years with acute or convalescent COVID-19.

The CDR3 nucleotides are TGTGCCTGGAGTGTATCGGGCAGGGGGCAAGGTCAGCCCCAGCATTTT. Translated, it gives CAWSVSGRGQGQPQHF. The J gene is TRBJ1-5, the V gene TRBV30; TRBD1 aligns across 8 bases. The germline V gene has CDR1 GTSNPN and CDR2 SVGIG (reference sequence). Trimming took 0 bases from V and 6 from J; bases not matched to a gene: 10. The CDR3 spans 16 residues.